A selection of T cell receptor beta chains follows, all from one sample in a study of blood T cell repertoires in COVID-19. The method was immunoSEQ multiplex PCR; TCRdb's version includes in-frame clones alone and lacks a portion of them. The sample lists approximately 130,000 clones, about 75% occurring once. The material sequenced was peripheral blood. These receptors were taken from a man at least 80 years old with acute or convalescent COVID-19. CDR3s include the opening cysteine and the closing phenylalanine or tryptophan. A D gene is named only where the DNA matches it firmly. Expanded clones are given a class, and other clones once, few, many or no size at all.

size | J | length | V | D | CDR3 | DNA
. | TRBJ2-1 | 11 | TRBV7-6 | . | CASSFNNEQFF | TGTGCCAGCAGCTTTAACAATGAGCAGTTCTTC
. | TRBJ2-7 | 16 | TRBV5-5 | . | CASSFISSYRVYEQYF | TGTGCCAGCAGCTTTATTTCATCGTACAGGGTCTACGAGCAGTACTTC
once | TRBJ1-1 | 15 | TRBV14 | . | CASSQGGAGNTEAFF | TGTGCCAGCAGCCAAGGCGGTGCGGGGAACACTGAAGCTTTCTTT
once | TRBJ1-1 | 16 | TRBV6-5 | . | CASSYGFGGRNTEAFF | TGTGCCAGCAGTTATGGTTTTGGGGGGAGGAACACTGAAGCTTTCTTT
many | TRBJ1-4 | 13 | TRBV10-3 | . | CATTGGPREKLFF | TGTGCCACCACCGGGGGGCCTCGTGAAAAACTGTTTTTT
few | TRBJ2-1 | 15 | TRBV28 | TRBD1 | CASSFRQGAKNEQFF | TGTGCCAGCAGTTTTAGACAGGGGGCAAAAAATGAGCAGTTCTTC
few | TRBJ1-1 | 14 | TRBV5-4 | . | CASSGRGGDTEAFF | TGTGCCAGCAGCGGACGGGGGGGAGACACTGAAGCTTTCTTT
once | TRBJ1-5 | 17 | TRBV5-1 | TRBD1 | CASSQQPTGGRDQPQHF | TGCGCCAGCAGCCAACAACCAACAGGGGGAAGGGATCAGCCCCAGCATTTT
once | TRBJ2-7 | 14 | TRBV2 | TRBD1 | CASSVGQGHREQYF | TGTGCCAGCTCGGTGGGACAGGGCCACCGGGAGCAGTACTTC
once | TRBJ2-7 | 13 | TRBV10-2 | . | CASRSTSAYEQYF | TGCGCCAGCAGGTCGACTAGTGCCTACGAGCAGTACTTC
few | TRBJ1-2 | 15 | TRBV5-5 | . | CASSPLGQGSYGYTF | TGTGCCAGCAGCCCCCTGGGCCAAGGGAGCTATGGCTACACCTTC
once | TRBJ2-5 | 14 | TRBV6-6 | . | CASTSPGAGETQYF | TGTGCCAGCACCTCCCCCGGGGCGGGGGAGACCCAGTACTTC
. | TRBJ1-2 | 14 | TRBV4-3 | TRBD1 | CASSYDRVNYGYTF | TGCGCCAGCAGCTATGACAGGGTTAACTATGGCTACACCTTC
. | TRBJ1-1 | 14 | TRBV6-4 | . | CASSDSSRGTEAFF | TGTGCCAGCAGTGACTCGAGTCGGGGGACTGAAGCTTTCTTT
. | TRBJ2-1 | 16 | TRBV3-1/TRBV3-2 | TRBD1 | CASSRPRRQGNGEQFF | TGTGCCAGCAGCCGCCCCCGGAGACAGGGTAATGGTGAGCAGTTCTTC
once | TRBJ2-2 | 12 | TRBV7-3 | . | CASSTNTGELFF | TGTGCCAGCAGCACTAACACCGGGGAGCTGTTTTTT
few | TRBJ1-6 | 15 | TRBV10-3 | TRBD1 | CAISDRDRGNSPLHF | TGTGCCATCAGTGATAGGGACAGGGGTAATTCACCCCTCCACTTT
. | TRBJ2-5 | 14 | TRBV9 | . | CASSVAPVQETQYF | TGTGCCAGCAGCGTAGCTCCTGTCCAAGAGACCCAGTACTTC
. | TRBJ2-2 | 14 | TRBV10-3 | TRBD1 | CAIRDRGNTGELFF | TGTGCCATCAGGGACAGGGGGAACACCGGGGAGCTGTTTTTT
. | TRBJ1-1 | 14 | TRBV5-6 | TRBD1 | CASRPTGTATEAFF | TGTGCCAGCAGACCAACCGGGACAGCCACTGAAGCTTTCTTT
few | TRBJ1-3 | 15 | TRBV7-2 | TRBD1 | CASSSQGTEVNTIYF | TGTGCCAGCAGCTCACAGGGGACCGAGGTTAACACCATATATTTT
. | TRBJ1-6 | 15 | TRBV7-2 | . | CASSWAYTGNSPLHF | TGTGCCAGCAGCTGGGCATACACCGGTAATTCACCCCTCCACTTT
. | TRBJ2-3 | 14 | TRBV2 | . | CASRLLGVSDTQYF | TGTGCCAGCAGGCTCCTAGGAGTCAGCGATACGCAGTATTTT
. | TRBJ2-7 | 15 | TRBV6-6 | . | CASNSFRGAVFEQYF | TGTGCCAGCAACTCCTTCCGGGGGGCAGTTTTCGAGCAGTACTTC
few | TRBJ2-3 | 13 | TRBV14 | TRBD2 | CASKRGGRSTQYF | TGTGCCAGCAAGCGGGGGGGCAGGAGTACGCAGTATTTT
. | TRBJ1-1 | 15 | TRBV6-5 | . | CASSYWATSGTEAFF | TGTGCCAGCAGTTACTGGGCGACCTCAGGGACTGAAGCTTTCTTT
once | TRBJ2-5 | 15 | TRBV2 | . | CASIPGWGVKETQYF | TGTGCCAGCATCCCCGGCTGGGGGGTGAAAGAGACCCAGTACTTC
. | TRBJ1-4 | 16 | TRBV7-9 | . | CASSLSTGATNEKLFF | TGTGCCAGCAGCTTATCGACAGGAGCAACTAATGAAAAACTGTTTTTT
once | TRBJ2-3 | 15 | TRBV24-1 | TRBD1 | CATSEPGQGTDTQYF | TGTGCCACCAGTGAGCCGGGACAGGGCACAGATACGCAGTATTTT
. | TRBJ1-1 | 15 | TRBV19 | . | CASSIGGRVNTEAFF | TGTGCCAGTAGTATAGGGGGCAGGGTGAACACTGAAGCTTTCTTT
. | TRBJ2-7 | 15 | TRBV6-1 | . | CASSEWWGSGKQQYF | TGTGCCAGCAGTGAGTGGTGGGGTTCAGGGAAACAGCAGTACTTC
. | TRBJ2-7 | 12 | TRBV29-1 | . | CSVTTGTYEQYF | TGCAGCGTCACTACCGGGACATACGAGCAGTACTTC
. | TRBJ2-1 | 14 | TRBV25-1 | TRBD1 | CASSEIGTGNEQFF | TGTGCCAGCAGTGAAATAGGGACAGGGAATGAGCAGTTCTTC
few | TRBJ2-1 | 15 | TRBV7-2 | TRBD2 | CASSVTGGPPNEQFF | TGTGCCAGCAGCGTAACGGGGGGACCACCCAATGAGCAGTTCTTC
. | TRBJ2-3 | 15 | TRBV30 | . | CAWEARGFPTDTQYF | TGTGCCTGGGAAGCACGGGGGTTCCCCACAGATACGCAGTATTTT
few | TRBJ2-5 | 17 | TRBV18 | TRBD1 | CASSPLPRTGGQETQYF | TGTGCCAGCTCACCCTTACCCCGGACAGGGGGGCAAGAGACCCAGTACTTC
. | TRBJ1-6 | 12 | TRBV6-2/TRBV6-3 | . | CASSQGPAPLHF | TGTGCCAGCAGTCAGGGTCCGGCACCCCTCCACTTT
few | TRBJ2-5 | 15 | TRBV2 | . | CASSARGHSQETQYF | TGTGCCAGCAGTGCCCGGGGACATAGCCAAGAGACCCAGTACTTC
few | TRBJ1-6 | 17 | TRBV4-1 | . | CASSLKSGSSYNSPLHF | TGCGCCAGCAGTCTTAAGTCGGGGAGCTCCTATAATTCACCCCTCCACTTT
. | TRBJ2-7 | 15 | TRBV5-1 | TRBD1 | CASSALTGGLYEQYF | TGCGCCAGCAGCGCCCTGACAGGGGGACTCTACGAGCAGTACTTC
many | TRBJ1-2 | 13 | TRBV6-5 | TRBD1 | CASRMTGLDGYTF | TGTGCCAGCAGGATGACAGGGTTAGATGGCTACACCTTC
. | TRBJ1-1 | 15 | TRBV2 | TRBD1 | CASRGRTGGQTEAFF | TGTGCCAGCAGAGGGAGGACAGGGGGCCAAACTGAAGCTTTCTTT
. | TRBJ2-6 | 17 | TRBV4-3 | . | CASSQRVGSSGANVLTF | TGCGCCAGCAGCCAACGAGTTGGGAGCTCTGGGGCCAACGTCCTGACTTTC
. | TRBJ2-5 | 15 | TRBV3-1/TRBV3-2 | . | CASSPRAGGYETQYF | TGTGCCAGCAGCCCAAGGGCAGGCGGGTATGAGACCCAGTACTTC
. | TRBJ1-1 | 14 | TRBV3-1/TRBV3-2 | TRBD1 | CASSPGGEGTEAFF | TGTGCCAGCAGCCCAGGGGGCGAGGGCACTGAAGCTTTCTTT
. | TRBJ1-5 | 16 | TRBV15 | TRBD1 | CATSRPGQGRNQPQHF | TGTGCCACCAGCAGACCCGGACAGGGGAGGAATCAGCCCCAGCATTTT
. | TRBJ2-2 | 12 | TRBV6-5 | TRBD1 | CATWTGSGELFF | TGTGCCACCTGGACAGGTTCCGGGGAGCTGTTTTTT
. | TRBJ2-6 | 16 | TRBV11-1 | TRBD1 | CASSTGQGAGANVLTF | TGTGCCAGCAGTACCGGACAGGGGGCTGGGGCCAACGTCCTGACTTTC
. | TRBJ1-2 | 15 | TRBV5-4 | . | CASSLDRPGGYGYTF | TGTGCCAGCAGCTTGGACCGTCCTGGAGGCTATGGCTACACCTTC
. | TRBJ2-7 | 12 | TRBV7-9 | . | CASSLGQYEQYF | TGTGCCAGCAGCTTAGGCCAGTACGAGCAGTACTTC
. | TRBJ2-7 | 13 | TRBV3-1/TRBV3-2 | . | CASSYRGIDEQYF | TGTGCCAGCAGTTATAGGGGGATCGACGAGCAGTACTTC
. | TRBJ1-2 | 17 | TRBV5-6 | . | CASSFLDRPVANYGYTF | TGTGCCAGCAGCTTTTTAGACAGACCCGTCGCTAACTATGGCTACACCTTC
. | TRBJ2-7 | 15 | TRBV6-5 | . | CASSYRQDRSYEQYF | TGTGCCAGCAGTTACAGACAGGACCGCTCCTACGAGCAGTACTTC
. | TRBJ2-1 | 15 | TRBV7-8 | . | CASSPSRGSYNEQFF | TGTGCCAGCAGCCCTTCAAGGGGGTCCTACAATGAGCAGTTCTTC